This T cell receptor (beta chain) was profiled in a study of Graves' ophthalmopathy and Graves' hyperthyroidism. Study-level findings and limits: Most thyroid clonotypes expanded beyond 0.001 frequency were also found in blood. Separation of ophthalmopathy from stable hyperthyroidism was achieved by a 13-signature model, at 85% to 90% sensitivity and roughly 80% specificity.

The sample holds many counts of this clonotype. Its matching antigen is unknown. CDR3 regions of TCR beta were amplified from RNA transcripts. The first-round RT-PCR employed HTBI primers together with the Qiagen OneStep RT-PCR kit. A multiplex PCR was then performed as the second round. TCRdb called the multiplex PCR reads again in MiXCR, with one record for every CDR3 protein. The sample lists about 740,000 distinct CDR3 sequences; roughly two fifths were seen once. A volume of 10 ml of fresh peripheral blood supplied the PBMCs. The length of the CDR3 is 14 residues. The V and J ends lost 4 bases and 7 bases, in that order; junction bases with no gene match: 8. Germline CDR1 is SGHTS and CDR2 is YDEGEE.

The sample comprised peripheral blood. The receptor comes from an adult man with Graves' ophthalmopathy. J is TRBJ1-2 and V is TRBV5-8, with TRBD1 matching 9 bases. CDR3 coding DNA: TGTGCCAGCAGCCAGGACAGGGGAGGAGGTGGCTACACCTTC. It specifies CASSQDRGGGGYTF.